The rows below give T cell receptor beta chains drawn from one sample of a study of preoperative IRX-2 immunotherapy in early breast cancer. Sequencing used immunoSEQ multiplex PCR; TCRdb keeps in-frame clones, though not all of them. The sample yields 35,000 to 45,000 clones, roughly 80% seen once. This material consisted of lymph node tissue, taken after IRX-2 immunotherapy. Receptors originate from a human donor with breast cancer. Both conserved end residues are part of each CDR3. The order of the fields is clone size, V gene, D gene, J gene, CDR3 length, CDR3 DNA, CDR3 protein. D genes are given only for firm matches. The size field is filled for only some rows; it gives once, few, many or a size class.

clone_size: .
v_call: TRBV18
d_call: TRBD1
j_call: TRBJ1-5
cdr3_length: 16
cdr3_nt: TGTGCCAGCTCACCACAATCGGGACAGGGGTTTCAGCCCCAGCATTTT
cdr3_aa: CASSPQSGQGFQPQHF

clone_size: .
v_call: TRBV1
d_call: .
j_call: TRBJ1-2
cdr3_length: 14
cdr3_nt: TGCGCCAGCAGCCAAGTGGGCGCCCACTATGGCTACACCTTC
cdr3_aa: CASSQVGAHYGYTF

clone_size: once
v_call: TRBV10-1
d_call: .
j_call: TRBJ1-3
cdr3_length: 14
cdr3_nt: TGCGCCAGCAGTGAACCAGGGGCTGGAAACACCATATATTTT
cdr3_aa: CASSEPGAGNTIYF

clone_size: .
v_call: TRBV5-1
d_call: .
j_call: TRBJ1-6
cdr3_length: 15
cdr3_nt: TGCGCCAGCAGCGGAGGGACGAACACTAATTCACCCCTCCACTTT
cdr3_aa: CASSGGTNTNSPLHF

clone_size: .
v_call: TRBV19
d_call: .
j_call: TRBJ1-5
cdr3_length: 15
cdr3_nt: TGTGCCAGTAGCCTCACAGGAATTAGCAATCAGCCCCAGCATTTT
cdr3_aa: CASSLTGISNQPQHF

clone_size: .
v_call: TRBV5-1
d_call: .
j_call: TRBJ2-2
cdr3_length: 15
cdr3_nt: TGCGCCAGCAGCTTGGCGAGGGGGAACGGCGGGGAACTGTTTTTT
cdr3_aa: CASSLARGNGGELFF

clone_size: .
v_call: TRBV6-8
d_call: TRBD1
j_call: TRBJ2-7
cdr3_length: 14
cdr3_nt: TGTGCCAGCAGTTTACAGGGGGCGAAGAACGAGCAGTACTTC
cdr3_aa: CASSLQGAKNEQYF

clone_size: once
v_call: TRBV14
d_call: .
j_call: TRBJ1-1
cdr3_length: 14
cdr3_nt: TGTGCCAGCAGCCAAGAGCTTCAGAACACTGAAGCTTTCTTT
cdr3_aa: CASSQELQNTEAFF

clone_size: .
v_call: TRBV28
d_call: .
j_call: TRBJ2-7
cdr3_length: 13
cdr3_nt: TGTGCCAGCAGCAACCCAGACACTTACGAGCAGTACTTC
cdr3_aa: CASSNPDTYEQYF

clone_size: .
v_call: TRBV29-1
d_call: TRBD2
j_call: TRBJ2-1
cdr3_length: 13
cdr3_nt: TGCAGCGTTCTAACTAGCGACTACAATGAGCAGTTCTTC
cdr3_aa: CSVLTSDYNEQFF

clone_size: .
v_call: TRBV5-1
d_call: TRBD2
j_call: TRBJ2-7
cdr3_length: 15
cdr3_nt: TGCGCCAGCAGACGGGAGGGGCCCTCGAGGGGCGAGCAGTACTTC
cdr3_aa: CASRREGPSRGEQYF

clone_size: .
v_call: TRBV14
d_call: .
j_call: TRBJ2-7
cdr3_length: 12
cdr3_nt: TGTGCCAGCAGCCATCGGTCCTACGAGCAGTACTTC
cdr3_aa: CASSHRSYEQYF

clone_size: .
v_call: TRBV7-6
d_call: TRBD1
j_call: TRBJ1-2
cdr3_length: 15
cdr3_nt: TGTGCCAGCAGCCTATACAGGGGGACGGCATCGGGCTACACCTTC
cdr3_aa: CASSLYRGTASGYTF

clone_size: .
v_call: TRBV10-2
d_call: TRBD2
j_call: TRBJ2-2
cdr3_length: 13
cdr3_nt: TGCGCCAGCAGTGTGGGGGGGACCGGGGAGCTGTTTTTT
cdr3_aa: CASSVGGTGELFF

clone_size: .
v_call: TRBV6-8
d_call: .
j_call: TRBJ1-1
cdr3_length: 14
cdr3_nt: TGTGCCAGCAGTTACTATTGGAGGGGCACTGAAGCTTTCTTT
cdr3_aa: CASSYYWRGTEAFF

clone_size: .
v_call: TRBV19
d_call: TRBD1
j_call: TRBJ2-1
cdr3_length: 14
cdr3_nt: TGTGCCAGTAGGACAGGGGCCACCTACAATGAGCAGTTCTTC
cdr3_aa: CASRTGATYNEQFF

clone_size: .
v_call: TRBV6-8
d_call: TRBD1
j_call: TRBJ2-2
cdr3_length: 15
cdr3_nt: TGTGCCATCAGTATCGGACAGGGGGGAACCGGGGAGCTGTTTTTT
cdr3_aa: CAISIGQGGTGELFF

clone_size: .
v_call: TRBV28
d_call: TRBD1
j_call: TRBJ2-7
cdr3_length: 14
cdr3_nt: TGTACCAGCAGCACAGGGGTCGGAGCCTACGAGCAGTACTTC
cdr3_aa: CTSSTGVGAYEQYF

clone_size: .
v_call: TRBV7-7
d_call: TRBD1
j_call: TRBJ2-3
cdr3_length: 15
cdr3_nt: TGTGCCAGCAGCCTGGGACAGGGCTTCACAGATACGCAGTATTTT
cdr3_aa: CASSLGQGFTDTQYF

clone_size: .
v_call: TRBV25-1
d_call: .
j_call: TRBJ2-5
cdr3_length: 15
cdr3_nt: TGTGCCAGCACCGAGGGGGGGCTCTACCAAGAGACCCAGTACTTC
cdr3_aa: CASTEGGLYQETQYF

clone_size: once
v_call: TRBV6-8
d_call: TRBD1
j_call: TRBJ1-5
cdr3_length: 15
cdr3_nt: TGTGCCAGCAGCCTACAGGGGAGCAGCAATCAGCCCCAGCATTTT
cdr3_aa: CASSLQGSSNQPQHF

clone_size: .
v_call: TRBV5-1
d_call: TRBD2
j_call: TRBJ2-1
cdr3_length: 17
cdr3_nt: TGCGCCAGCAGCTTCTTATTTGGACTAGCGGGGGGTGGAGAGCAGTTCTTC
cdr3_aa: CASSFLFGLAGGGEQFF

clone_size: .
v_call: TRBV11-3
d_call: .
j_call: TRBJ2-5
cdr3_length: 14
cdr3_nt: TGTGCCAGCAGCTTGGGAAGGCAGGGGGAGACCCAGTACTTC
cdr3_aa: CASSLGRQGETQYF

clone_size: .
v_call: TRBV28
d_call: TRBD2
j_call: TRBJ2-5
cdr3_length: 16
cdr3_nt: TGTGCCAGCAGTTTAGCGGGGGGCTCCAGGGGAGAGACCCAGTACTTC
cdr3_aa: CASSLAGGSRGETQYF

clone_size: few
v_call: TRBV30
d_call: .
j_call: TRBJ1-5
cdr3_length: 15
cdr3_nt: TGTGCCTGGAGTACGCCGGGACACCGCCAACCGCCCCAGCATTTT
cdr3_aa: CAWSTPGHRQPPQHF

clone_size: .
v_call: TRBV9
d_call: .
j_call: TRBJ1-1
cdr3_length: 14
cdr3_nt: TGTGCCAGCAGTGAAGCGGGGCAGGGCACTGAAGCTTTCTTT
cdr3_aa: CASSEAGQGTEAFF

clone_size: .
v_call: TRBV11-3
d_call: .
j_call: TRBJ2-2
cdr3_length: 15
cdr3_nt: TGTGCCAGCAGCTTAGTGAGGGGTAGCACCGGGGAGCTGTTTTTT
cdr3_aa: CASSLVRGSTGELFF

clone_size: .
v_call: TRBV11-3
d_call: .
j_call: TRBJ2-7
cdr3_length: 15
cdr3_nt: TGTGCCAGCAGCTTAGGAGGGCAGGGGGGTTACGAGCAGTACTTC
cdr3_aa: CASSLGGQGGYEQYF

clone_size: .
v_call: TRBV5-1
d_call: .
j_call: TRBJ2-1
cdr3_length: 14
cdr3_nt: TGCGCCAGCAGCCCCTTACTGGGGGGTAATGAGCAGTTCTTC
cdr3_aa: CASSPLLGGNEQFF

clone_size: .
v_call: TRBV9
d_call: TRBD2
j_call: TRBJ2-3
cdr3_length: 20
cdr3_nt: TGTGCCAGCAGCGTAGAGCCTTATACGAGGACTAGCGGGGGCACAGATACGCAGTATTTT
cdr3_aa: CASSVEPYTRTSGGTDTQYF

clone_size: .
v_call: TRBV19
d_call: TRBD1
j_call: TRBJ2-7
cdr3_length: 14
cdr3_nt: TGTGCCAGTCAAAAGGGAACAGGGGAATACGAGCAGTACTTC
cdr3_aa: CASQKGTGEYEQYF

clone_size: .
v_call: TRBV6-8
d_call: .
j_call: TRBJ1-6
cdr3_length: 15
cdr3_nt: TGTGCCAGCAGTTACTCTCCGGGGCACAATTCACCCCTCCACTTT
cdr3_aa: CASSYSPGHNSPLHF

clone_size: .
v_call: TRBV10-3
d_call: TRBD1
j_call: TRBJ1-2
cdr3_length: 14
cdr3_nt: TGTGCCATCAGTGAGGCGACAGGGGTGAGAGGCTACACCTTC
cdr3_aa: CAISEATGVRGYTF

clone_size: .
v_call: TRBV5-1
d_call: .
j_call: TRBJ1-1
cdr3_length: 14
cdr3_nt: TGCGCCAGCAGCATAGACGTATTGAACACTGAAGCTTTCTTT
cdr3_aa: CASSIDVLNTEAFF

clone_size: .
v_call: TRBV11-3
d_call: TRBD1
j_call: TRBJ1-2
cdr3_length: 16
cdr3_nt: TGTGCCAGCAGCTTAGGGACAGGGGATTCCCGGGGTGGCTACACCTTC
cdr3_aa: CASSLGTGDSRGGYTF

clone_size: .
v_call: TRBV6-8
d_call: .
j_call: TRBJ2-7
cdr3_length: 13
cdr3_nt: TGTGCCAGCCGAGGGTCTCCGCACTACGAGCAGTACTTC
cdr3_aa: CASRGSPHYEQYF

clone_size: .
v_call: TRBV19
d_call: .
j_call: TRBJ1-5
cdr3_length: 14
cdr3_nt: TGTGCCAGTGAAAAAGGCCTCGGAAATCAGCCCCAGCATTTT
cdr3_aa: CASEKGLGNQPQHF

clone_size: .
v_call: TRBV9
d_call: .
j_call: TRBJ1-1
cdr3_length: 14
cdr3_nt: TGTGCCAGCAGCGTACGTTCGGGGAACACTAAAGCTTTCTTT
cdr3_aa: CASSVRSGNTKAFF

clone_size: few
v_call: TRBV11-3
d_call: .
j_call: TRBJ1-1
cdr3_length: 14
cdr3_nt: TGTGCCAGCAGTCCTCGGGCGATTGGTGGGGAGGCTTTCTTT
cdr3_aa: CASSPRAIGGEAFF